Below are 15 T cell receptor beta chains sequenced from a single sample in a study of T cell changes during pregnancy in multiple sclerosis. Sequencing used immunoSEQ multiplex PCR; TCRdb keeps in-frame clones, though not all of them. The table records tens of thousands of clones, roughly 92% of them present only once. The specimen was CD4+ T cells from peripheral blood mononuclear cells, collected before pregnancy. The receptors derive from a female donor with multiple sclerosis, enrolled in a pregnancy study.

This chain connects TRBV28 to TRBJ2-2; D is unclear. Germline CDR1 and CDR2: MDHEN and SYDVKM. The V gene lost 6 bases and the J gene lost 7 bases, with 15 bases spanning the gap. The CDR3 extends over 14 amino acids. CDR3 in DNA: TGTGCCAGCAGGGTGAGGCCTCGTCTCGGGGAGCTGTTTTTT. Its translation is CASRVRPRLGELFF. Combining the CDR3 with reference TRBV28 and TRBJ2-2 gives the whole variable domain DVKVTQSSRYLVKRTGEKVFLECVQDMDHENMFWYRQDPGLGLRLIYFSYDVKMKEKGDIPEGYSVSREKKERFSLILESASTNQTSMYLCASRVRPRLGELFFGEGSRLTVL.

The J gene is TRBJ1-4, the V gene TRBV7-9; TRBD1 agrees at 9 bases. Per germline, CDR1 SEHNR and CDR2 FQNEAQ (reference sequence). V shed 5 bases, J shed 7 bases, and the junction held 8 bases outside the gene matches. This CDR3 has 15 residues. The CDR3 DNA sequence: TGTGCCAGCAGCCCGGGACAGGGAGGGCGTGAAAAACTGTTTTTT. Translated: CASSPGQGGREKLFF.

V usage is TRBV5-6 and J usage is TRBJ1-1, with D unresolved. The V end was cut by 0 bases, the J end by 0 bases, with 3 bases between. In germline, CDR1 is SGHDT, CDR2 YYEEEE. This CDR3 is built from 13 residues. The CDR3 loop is CASSLAVNTEAFF. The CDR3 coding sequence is TGTGCCAGCAGCTTGGCGGTGAACACTGAAGCTTTCTTT.

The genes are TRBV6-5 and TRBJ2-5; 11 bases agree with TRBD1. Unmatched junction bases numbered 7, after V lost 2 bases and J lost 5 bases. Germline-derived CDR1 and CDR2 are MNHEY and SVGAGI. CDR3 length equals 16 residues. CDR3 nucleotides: TGTGCCAGCAGTTACCTAGGGACAGGGGGGAAGGAGACCCAGTACTTC. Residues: CASSYLGTGGKETQYF.

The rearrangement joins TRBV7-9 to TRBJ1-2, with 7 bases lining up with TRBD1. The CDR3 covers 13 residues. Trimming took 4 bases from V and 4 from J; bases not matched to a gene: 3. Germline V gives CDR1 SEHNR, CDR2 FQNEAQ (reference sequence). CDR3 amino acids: CASSSGQVYGYTF. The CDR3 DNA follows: TGTGCCAGCAGCTCAGGACAGGTCTATGGCTACACCTTC. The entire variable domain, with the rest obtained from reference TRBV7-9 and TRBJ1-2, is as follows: DTGVSQNPRHKITKRGQNVTFRCDPISEHNRLYWYRQTLGQGPEFLTYFQNEAQLEKSRLLSDRFSAERPKGSFSTLEIQRTEQGDSAMYLCASSSGQVYGYTFGSGTRLTVV.

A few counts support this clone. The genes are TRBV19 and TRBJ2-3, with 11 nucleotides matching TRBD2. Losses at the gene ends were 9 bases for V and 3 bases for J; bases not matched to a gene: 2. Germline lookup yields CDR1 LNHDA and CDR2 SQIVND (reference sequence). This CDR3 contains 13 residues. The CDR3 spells CASRLAGTDTQYF. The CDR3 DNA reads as TGTGCCAGCCGACTAGCGGGAACAGATACGCAGTATTTT. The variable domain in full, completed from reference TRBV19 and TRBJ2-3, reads DGGITQSPKYLFRKEGQNVTLSCEQNLNHDAMYWYRQDPGQGLRLIYYSQIVNDFQKGDIAEGYSVSREKKESFPLTVTSAQKNPTAFYLCASRLAGTDTQYFGPGTRLTVL.

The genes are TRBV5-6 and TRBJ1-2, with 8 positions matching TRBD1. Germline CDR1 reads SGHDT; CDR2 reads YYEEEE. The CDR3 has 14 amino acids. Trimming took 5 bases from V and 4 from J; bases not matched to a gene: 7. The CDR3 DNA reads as TGTGCCAGCAGTCGCGGACAGGGAAGCTATGGCTACACCTTC. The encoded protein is CASSRGQGSYGYTF.

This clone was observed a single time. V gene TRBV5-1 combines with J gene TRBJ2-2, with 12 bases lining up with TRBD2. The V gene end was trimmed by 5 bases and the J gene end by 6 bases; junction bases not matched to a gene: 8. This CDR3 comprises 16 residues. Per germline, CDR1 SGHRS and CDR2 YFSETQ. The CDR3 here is CASRAGTSGYSGELFF. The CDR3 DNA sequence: TGCGCCAGCAGGGCTGGGACTAGCGGGTATTCCGGGGAGCTGTTTTTT.

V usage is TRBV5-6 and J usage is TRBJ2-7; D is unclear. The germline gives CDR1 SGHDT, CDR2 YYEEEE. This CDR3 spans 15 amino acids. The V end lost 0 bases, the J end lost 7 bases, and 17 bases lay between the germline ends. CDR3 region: CASSLERLPVREQYF. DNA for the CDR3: TGTGCCAGCAGCTTGGAGCGACTCCCAGTTAGAGAGCAGTACTTC. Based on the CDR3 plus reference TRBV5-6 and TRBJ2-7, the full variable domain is DAGVTQSPTHLIKTRGQQVTLRCSPKSGHDTVSWYQQALGQGPQFIFQYYEEEERQRGNFPDRFSGHQFPNYSSELNVNALLLGDSALYLCASSLERLPVREQYFGPGTRLTVT.

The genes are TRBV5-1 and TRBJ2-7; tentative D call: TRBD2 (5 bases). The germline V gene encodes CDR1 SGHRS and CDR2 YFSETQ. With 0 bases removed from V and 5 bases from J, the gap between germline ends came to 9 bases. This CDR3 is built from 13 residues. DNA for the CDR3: TGCGCCAGCAGCTTGGGGGCGCGGGACGAGCAGTACTTC. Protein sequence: CASSLGARDEQYF.

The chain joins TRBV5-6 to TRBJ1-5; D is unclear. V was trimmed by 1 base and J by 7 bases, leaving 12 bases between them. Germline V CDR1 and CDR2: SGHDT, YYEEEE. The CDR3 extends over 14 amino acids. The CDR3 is CASSLIKAGQPQHF. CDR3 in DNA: TGTGCCAGCAGCTTGATCAAGGCGGGCCAGCCCCAGCATTTT.

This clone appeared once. The CDR3 region has the DNA TGTGCCAGCAGCTTAGGGTGGAGTAGCGGGCGATCCTACAATGAGCAGTTCTTC. This gives the protein CASSLGWSSGRSYNEQFF. The chain couples TRBV13 to TRBJ2-1, with TRBD2 identical over 7 bases. Germline trimming cut 0 bases from V and 1 base from J; bases unmatched to any gene: 9. This CDR3 is 18 amino acids long. Germline V lookup: CDR1 PRHDT, CDR2 FYEKMQ (reference sequence).

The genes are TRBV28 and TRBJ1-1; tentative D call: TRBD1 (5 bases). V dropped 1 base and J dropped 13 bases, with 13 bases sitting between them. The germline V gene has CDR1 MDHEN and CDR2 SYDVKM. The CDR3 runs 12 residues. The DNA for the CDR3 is TGTGCCAGCAGTTTATCCCCAGGGTTCGGTTTCTTT. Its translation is CASSLSPGFGFF.

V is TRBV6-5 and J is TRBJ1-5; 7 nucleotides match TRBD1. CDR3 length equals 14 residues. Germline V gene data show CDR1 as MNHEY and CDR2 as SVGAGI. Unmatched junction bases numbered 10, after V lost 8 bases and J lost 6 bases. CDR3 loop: CASVEGARGQPQHF. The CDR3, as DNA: TGTGCCAGCGTCGAGGGGGCGCGGGGTCAGCCCCAGCATTTT.

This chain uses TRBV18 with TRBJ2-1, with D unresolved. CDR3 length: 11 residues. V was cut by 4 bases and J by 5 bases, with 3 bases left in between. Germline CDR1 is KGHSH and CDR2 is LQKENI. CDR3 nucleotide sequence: TGTGCCAGCTCACTAAACAATGAGCAGTTCTTC. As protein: CASSLNNEQFF.